This T cell receptor (beta chain) was captured in a study of T cell responses to AZD1222 COVID-19 vaccine. V shed 3 bases and J shed 1 base, with 12 bases lying between them. The CDR3 is 15 amino acids. The germline gives CDR1 MRHNA, CDR2 SNTAGT. Broader study findings: Nearly half of spike-specific TCRs reportedly target unmutated variant regions. Donors were mostly white British, more females; clonal diversity possibly underestimated. Repertoires were collected only later (after the peak T cell response had occurred).

This clone has only a few counts. Its antigen is undetermined. The table came from immunoSEQ multiplex PCR; TCRdb's copy has only in-frame clones and leaves some out. The sample consists of some 110,000 clones, about nine tenths of them appearing once. The input for sequencing was peripheral blood, taken on day 0 of AZD1222 vaccination. The clonotype originates from an adult in good health. The chain recombines TRBV6-4 with TRBJ2-5; D possibly corresponds to TRBD2 (7 bases). The DNA of the CDR3 is TGTGCCAGCAGTGAAGGGGGAGGGCTCCAAGAGACCCAGTACTTC. As protein: CASSEGGGLQETQYF.